Below are 3 T cell receptor beta chains sequenced from a single sample in a study of blood T cell repertoires in COVID-19. Profiling relied on immunoSEQ multiplex PCR, and the TCRdb table lists in-frame clones only, not all of them. The table shows 150,000 to 200,000 clones, with roughly 81% occurring only once. Input material: peripheral blood. The receptors here all came from an elderly woman with COVID-19, enrolled during active disease.

This sequence joins TRBV5-1 and TRBJ2-5; tentative D call: TRBD2 (6 bases). V lost 5 bases, J lost 1 base, and 9 bases lay in between. Germline CDR1 and CDR2: SGHRS and YFSETQ. The CDR3 is made up of 13 amino acids. The CDR3 sequence is CASRGGFQETQYF. DNA of the CDR3: TGCGCCAGCAGAGGAGGGTTCCAAGAGACCCAGTACTTC.

This chain links TRBV11-2 with TRBJ2-7; unclear D gene. In germline, CDR1 is SGHAT, CDR2 FQNNGV. This CDR3 has 12 residues. The germline V and J ends were trimmed by 4 bases and 7 bases, with 11 bases remaining between them. CDR3 in DNA: TGTGCCAGCAGCTCCAATTCACGGGAGCAGTACTTC. This encodes CASSSNSREQYF.

This chain links TRBV7-2 with TRBJ1-5; 7 bases are a match to TRBD1. The CDR3 spans 15 residues. Germline V gene lookup returns CDR1 SGHTA and CDR2 FQGNSA. Trimming removed 6 bases from V and 3 bases from J; junction bases left unmatched: 8. CDR3 DNA sequence: TGTGCCAGCAGACAGACAGGGTTCCTCAATCAGCCCCAGCATTTT. This gives the protein CASRQTGFLNQPQHF.